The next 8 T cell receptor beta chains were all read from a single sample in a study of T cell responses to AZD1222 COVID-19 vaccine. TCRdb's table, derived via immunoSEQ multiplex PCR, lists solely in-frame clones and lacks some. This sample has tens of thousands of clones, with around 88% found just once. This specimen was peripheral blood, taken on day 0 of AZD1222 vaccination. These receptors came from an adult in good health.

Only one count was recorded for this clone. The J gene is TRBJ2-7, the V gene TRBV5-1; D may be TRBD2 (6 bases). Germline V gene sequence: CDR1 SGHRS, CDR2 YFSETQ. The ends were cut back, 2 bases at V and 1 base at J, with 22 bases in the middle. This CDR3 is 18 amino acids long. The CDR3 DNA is TGCGCCAGCAGCTTTGATACCGGGACTGACGAAACTTCCTACGAGCAGTACTTC. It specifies CASSFDTGTDETSYEQYF.

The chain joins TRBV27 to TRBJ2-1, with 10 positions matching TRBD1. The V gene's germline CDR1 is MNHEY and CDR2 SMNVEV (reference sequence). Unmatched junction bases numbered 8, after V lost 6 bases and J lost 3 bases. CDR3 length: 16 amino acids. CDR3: CASRQNRDRGYNEQFF. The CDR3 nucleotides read TGTGCCAGCAGGCAGAACCGGGACAGGGGCTACAATGAGCAGTTCTTC.

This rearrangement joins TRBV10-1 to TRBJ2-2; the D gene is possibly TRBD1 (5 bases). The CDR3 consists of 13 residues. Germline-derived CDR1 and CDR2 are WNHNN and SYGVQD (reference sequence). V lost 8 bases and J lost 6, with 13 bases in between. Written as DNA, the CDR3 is TGCGCCAGCTTTAGACCCAGGGCCGGGGAGCTGTTTTTT. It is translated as CASFRPRAGELFF.

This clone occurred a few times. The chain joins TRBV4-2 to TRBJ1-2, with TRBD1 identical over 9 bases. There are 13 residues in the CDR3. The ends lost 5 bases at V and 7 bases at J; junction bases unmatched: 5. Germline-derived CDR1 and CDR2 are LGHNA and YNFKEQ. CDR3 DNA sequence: TGTGCCAGCAGCGAAACAGGGGGCCTTGGCTACACCTTC. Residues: CASSETGGLGYTF.

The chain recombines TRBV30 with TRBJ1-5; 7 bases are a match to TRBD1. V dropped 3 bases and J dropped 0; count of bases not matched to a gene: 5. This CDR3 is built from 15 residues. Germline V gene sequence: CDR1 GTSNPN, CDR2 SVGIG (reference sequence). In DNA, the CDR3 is TGTGCCTGGAGCGAAGGGACAGTTAGCAATCAGCCCCAGCATTTT. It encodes CAWSEGTVSNQPQHF.

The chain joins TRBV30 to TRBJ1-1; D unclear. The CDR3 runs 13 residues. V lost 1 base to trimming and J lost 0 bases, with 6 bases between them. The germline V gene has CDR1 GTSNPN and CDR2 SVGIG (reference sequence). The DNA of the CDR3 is TGTGCCTGGAGTGAGGGTATGAACACTGAAGCTTTCTTT. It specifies CAWSEGMNTEAFF.

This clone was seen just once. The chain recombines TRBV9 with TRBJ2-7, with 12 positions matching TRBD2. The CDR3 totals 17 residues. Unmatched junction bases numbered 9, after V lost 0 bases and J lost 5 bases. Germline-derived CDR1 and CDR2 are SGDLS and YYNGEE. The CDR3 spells CASSVAQRLAGEDEQYF. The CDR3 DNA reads TGTGCCAGCAGCGTAGCCCAACGACTAGCGGGGGAGGACGAGCAGTACTTC.

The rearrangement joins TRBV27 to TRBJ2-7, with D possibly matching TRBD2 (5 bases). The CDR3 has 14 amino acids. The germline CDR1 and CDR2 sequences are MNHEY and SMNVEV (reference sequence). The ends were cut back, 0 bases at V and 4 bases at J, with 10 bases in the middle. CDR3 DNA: TGTGCCAGCAGTTTATCGGAAAGCGGATACGAGCAGTACTTC. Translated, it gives CASSLSESGYEQYF.